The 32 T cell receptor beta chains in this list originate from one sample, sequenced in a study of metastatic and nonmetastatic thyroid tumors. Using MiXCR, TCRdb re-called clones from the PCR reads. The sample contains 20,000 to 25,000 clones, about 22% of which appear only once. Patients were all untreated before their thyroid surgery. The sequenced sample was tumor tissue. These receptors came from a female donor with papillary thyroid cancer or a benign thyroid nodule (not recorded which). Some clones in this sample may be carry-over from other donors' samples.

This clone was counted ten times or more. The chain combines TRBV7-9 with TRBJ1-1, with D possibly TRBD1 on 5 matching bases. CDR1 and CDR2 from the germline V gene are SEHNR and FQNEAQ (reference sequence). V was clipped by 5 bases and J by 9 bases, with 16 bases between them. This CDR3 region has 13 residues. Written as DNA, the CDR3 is TGTGCCAGCAGCACCAGGGTCTTAGCAAAAGCTTTCTTT. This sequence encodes CASSTRVLAKAFF.

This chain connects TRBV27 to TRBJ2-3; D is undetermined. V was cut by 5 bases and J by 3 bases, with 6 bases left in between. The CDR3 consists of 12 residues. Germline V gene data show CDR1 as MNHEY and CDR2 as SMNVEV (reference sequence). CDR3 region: CASSPGTDTQYF. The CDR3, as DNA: TGTGCCAGCAGTCCCGGGACAGATACGCAGTATTTT.

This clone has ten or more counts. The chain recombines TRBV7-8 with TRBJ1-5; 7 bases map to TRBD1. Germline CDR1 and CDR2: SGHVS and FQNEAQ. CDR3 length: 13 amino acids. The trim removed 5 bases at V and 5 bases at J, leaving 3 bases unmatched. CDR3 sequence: CASSPQGDQPQHF. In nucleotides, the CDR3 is TGTGCCAGCAGCCCGCAGGGGGATCAGCCCCAGCATTTT.

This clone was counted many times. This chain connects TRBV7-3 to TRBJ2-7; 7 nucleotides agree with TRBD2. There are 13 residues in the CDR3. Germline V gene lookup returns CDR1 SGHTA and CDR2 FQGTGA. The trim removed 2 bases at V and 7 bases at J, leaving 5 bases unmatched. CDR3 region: CASSLVVAGEQYF. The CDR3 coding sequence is TGTGCCAGCAGCTTAGTAGTAGCGGGTGAGCAGTACTTC.

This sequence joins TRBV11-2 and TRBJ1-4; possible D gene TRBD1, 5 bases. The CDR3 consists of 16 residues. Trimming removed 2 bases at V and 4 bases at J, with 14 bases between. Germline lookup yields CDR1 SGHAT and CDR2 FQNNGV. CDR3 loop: CASSLPQGVFNEKLFF. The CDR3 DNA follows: TGTGCCAGCAGCTTACCCCAGGGCGTCTTTAATGAAAAACTGTTTTTT.

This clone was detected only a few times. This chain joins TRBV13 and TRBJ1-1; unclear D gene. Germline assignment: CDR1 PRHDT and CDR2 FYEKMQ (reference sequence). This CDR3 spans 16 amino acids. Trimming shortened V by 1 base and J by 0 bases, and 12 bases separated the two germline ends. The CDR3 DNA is TGTGCCAGCAGCTTAGTCCCGCGGGTCGTGAACACTGAAGCTTTCTTT. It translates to CASSLVPRVVNTEAFF.

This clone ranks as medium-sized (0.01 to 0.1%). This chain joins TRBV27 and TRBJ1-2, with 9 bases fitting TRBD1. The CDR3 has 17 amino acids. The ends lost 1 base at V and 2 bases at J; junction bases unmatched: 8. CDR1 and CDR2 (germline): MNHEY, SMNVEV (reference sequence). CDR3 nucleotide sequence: TGTGCCAGCAGTTTATACGCTCCGGGGACAGGGAACTATGGCTACACCTTC. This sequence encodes CASSLYAPGTGNYGYTF.

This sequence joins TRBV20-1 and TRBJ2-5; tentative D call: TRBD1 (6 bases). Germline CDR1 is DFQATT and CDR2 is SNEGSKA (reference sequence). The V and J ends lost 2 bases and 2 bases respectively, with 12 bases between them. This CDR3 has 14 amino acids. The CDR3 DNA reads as TGCAGTGCTAGAAGGACAGCTGTACAAGAGACCCAGTACTTC. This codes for CSARRTAVQETQYF.

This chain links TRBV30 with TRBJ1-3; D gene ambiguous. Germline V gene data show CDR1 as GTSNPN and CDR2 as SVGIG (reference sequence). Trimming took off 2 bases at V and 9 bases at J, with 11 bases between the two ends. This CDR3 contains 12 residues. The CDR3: CAWSIVIGTIYF. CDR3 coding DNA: TGTGCCTGGAGTATAGTCATCGGCACCATATATTTT.

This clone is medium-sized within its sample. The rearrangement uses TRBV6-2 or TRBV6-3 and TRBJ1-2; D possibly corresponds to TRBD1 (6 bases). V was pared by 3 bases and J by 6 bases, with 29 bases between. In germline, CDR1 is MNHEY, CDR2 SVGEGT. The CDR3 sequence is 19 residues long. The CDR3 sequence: CASSYIRLTGPLIYDGYTF. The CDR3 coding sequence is TGTGCCAGCAGTTATATTCGCTTAACAGGGCCCTTGATCTACGATGGCTACACCTTC.

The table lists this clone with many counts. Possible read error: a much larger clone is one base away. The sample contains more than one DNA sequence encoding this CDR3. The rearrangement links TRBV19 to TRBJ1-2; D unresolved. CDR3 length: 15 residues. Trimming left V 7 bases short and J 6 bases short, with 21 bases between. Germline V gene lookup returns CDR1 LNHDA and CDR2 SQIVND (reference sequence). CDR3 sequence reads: CASINTATDRDGYTF. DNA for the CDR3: TGTGCCAGTATCAACACGGCTACAGATCGCGATGGCTACACCTTC.

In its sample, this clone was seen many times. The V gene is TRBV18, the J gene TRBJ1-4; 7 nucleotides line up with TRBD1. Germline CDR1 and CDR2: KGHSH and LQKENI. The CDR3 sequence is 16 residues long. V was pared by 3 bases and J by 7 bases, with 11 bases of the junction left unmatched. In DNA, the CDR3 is TGTGCCAGCTCACCGCGGATGGGACAGAGTGGTGAAAAACTGTTTTTT. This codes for CASSPRMGQSGEKLFF.

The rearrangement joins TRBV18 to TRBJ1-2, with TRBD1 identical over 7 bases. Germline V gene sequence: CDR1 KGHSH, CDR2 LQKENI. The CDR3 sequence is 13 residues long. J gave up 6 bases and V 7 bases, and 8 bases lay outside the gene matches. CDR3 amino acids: CASYLSRGNGYTF. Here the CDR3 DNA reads TGTGCCAGCTACCTTTCCAGGGGGAATGGCTACACCTTC.

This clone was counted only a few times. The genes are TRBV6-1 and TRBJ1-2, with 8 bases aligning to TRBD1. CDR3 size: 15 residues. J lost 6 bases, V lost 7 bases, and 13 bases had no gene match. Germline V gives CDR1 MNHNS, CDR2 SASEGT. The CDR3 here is CASKKEPTGEDGYTF. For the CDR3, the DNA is TGTGCCAGCAAAAAAGAACCGACAGGGGAAGATGGCTACACCTTC.

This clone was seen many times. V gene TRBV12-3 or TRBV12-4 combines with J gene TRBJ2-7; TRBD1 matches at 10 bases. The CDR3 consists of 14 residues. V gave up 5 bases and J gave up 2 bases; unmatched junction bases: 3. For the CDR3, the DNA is TGTGCCAGCAGTCCGGGGACAGGGGCCTACGAGCAGTACTTC. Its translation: CASSPGTGAYEQYF.

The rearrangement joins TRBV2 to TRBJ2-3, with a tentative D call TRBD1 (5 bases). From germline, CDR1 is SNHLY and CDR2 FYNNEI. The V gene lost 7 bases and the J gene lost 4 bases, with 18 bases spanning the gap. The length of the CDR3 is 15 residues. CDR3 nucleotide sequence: TGTGCCAGCAAGCCCTACTTGCAGGGATCAGATACGCAGTATTTT. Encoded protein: CASKPYLQGSDTQYF.

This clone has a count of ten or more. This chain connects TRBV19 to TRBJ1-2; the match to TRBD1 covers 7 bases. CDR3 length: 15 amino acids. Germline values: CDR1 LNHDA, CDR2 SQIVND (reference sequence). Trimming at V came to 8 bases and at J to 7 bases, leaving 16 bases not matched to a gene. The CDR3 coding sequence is TGTGCCAGTCATCAACCCACAGGGGAAAGGGGTGGCTACACCTTC. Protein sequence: CASHQPTGERGGYTF.

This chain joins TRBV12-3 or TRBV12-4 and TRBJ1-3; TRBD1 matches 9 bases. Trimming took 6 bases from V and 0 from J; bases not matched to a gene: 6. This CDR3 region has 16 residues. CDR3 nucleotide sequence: TGTGCCAGCAGCATCGGGACAGGGTTCTCTGGAAACACCATATATTTT. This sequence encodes CASSIGTGFSGNTIYF.

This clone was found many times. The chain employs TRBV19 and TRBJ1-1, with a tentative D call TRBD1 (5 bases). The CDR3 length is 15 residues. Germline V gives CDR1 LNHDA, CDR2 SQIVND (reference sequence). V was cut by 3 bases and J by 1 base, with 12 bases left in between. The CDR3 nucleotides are TGTGCCAGTAGTATTCAAGGGGTAGAGAACACTGAAGCTTTCTTT. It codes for CASSIQGVENTEAFF. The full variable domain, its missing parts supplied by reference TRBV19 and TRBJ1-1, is DGGITQSPKYLFRKEGQNVTLSCEQNLNHDAMYWYRQDPGQGLRLIYYSQIVNDFQKGDIAEGYSVSREKKESFPLTVTSAQKNPTAFYLCASSIQGVENTEAFFGQGTRLTVV.

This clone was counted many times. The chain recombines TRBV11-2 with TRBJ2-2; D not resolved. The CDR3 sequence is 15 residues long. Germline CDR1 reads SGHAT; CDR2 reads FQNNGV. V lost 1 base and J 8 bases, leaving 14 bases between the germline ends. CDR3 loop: CASSLARAPTGELFF. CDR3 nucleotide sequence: TGTGCCAGCAGCTTAGCTCGTGCGCCGACTGGGGAGCTGTTTTTT.

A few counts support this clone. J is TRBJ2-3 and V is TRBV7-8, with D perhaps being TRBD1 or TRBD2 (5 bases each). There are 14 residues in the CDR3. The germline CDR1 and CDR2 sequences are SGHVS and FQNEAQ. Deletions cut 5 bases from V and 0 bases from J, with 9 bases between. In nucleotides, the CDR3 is TGTGCCAGCAGCATGGGACCGAGCACAGATACGCAGTATTTT. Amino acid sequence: CASSMGPSTDTQYF. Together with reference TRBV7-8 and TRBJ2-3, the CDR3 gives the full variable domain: GAGVSQSPRYKVAKRGQDVALRCDPISGHVSLFWYQQALGQGPEFLTYFQNEAQLDKSGLPSDRFFAERPEGSVSTLKIQRTQQEDSAVYLCASSMGPSTDTQYFGPGTRLTVL.

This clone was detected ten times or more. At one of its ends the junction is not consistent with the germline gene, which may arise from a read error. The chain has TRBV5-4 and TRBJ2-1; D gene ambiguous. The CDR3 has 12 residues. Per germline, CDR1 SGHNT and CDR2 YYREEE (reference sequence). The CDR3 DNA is TGTGCCAGCAGCTTGGCGCGAACGAACCGGATCTTC. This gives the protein CASSLARTNRIF.

The CDR3: CASSRASCAGSYNEQFF. CDR3 DNA sequence: TGTGCCAGCAGCCGGGCATCCTGTGCAGGTTCCTACAATGAGCAGTTCTTC. This chain uses TRBV14 with TRBJ2-1; D is unresolved. Germline V gene data show CDR1 as SGHDN and CDR2 as FVKESK. The CDR3 is made up of 17 amino acids. V was pared by 4 bases and J by 1 base, with 17 bases between.

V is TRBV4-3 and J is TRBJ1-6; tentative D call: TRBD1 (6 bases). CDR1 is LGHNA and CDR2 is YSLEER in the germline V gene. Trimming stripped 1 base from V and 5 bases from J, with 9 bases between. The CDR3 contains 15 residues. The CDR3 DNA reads TGCGCCAGCAGCCAAGTATGGACAGATAATTCACCCCTCCACTTT. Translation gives CASSQVWTDNSPLHF.

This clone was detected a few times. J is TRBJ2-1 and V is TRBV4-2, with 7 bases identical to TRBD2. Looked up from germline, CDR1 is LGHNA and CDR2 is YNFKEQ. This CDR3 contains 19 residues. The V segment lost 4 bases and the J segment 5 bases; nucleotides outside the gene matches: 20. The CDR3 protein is CASSRPRLALKRADNEQFF. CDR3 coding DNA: TGTGCCAGCAGCCGTCCGAGACTAGCCCTGAAGCGGGCGGACAATGAGCAGTTCTTC.

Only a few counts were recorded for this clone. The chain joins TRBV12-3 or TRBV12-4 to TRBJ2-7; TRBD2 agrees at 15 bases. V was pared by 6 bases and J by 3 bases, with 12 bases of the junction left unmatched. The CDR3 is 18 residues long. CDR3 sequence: CASSRNRGLAGGDYEQYF. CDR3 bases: TGTGCCAGCAGCCGCAACAGAGGACTAGCGGGAGGGGACTACGAGCAGTACTTC.

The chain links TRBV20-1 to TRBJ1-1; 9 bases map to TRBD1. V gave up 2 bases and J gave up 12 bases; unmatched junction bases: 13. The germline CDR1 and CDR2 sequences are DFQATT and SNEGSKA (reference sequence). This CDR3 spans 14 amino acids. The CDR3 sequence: CSARSGYGTGTSFF. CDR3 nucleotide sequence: TGCAGTGCTAGATCCGGGTACGGGACAGGGACATCTTTCTTT.

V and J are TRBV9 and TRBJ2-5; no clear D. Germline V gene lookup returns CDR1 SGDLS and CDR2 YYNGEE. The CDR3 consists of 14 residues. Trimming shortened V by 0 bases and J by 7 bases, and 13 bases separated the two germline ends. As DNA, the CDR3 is TGTGCCAGCAGCGTAGTTAACAGCCCCGTGACCCAGTACTTC. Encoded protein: CASSVVNSPVTQYF.

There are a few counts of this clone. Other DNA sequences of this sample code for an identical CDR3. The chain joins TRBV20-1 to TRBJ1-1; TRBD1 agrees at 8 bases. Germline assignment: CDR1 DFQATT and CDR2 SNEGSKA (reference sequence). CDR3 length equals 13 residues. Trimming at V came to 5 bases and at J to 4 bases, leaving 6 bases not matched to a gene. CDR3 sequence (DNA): TGCAGTGCTTTCAGGGGGCCCGGCACTGAAGCTTTCTTT. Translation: CSAFRGPGTEAFF.

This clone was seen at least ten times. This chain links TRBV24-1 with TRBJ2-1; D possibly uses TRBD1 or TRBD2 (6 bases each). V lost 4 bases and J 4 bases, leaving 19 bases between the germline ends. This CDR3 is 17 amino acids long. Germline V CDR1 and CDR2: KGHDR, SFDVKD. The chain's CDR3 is CATSDSQGGGGYNEQFF. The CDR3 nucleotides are TGTGCCACCAGTGACTCACAGGGTGGAGGGGGTTACAATGAGCAGTTCTTC.

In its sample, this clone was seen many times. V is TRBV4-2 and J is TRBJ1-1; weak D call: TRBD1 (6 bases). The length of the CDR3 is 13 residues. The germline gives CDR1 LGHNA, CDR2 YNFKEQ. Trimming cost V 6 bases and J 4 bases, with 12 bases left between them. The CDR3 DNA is TGTGCCAGCAGATACACAGGGTCCACTGAAGCTTTCTTT. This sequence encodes CASRYTGSTEAFF.

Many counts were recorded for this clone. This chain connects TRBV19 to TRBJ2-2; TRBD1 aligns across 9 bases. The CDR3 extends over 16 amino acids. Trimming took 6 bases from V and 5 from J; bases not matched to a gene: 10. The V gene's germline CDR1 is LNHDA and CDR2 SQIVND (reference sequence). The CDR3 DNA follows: TGTGCCAGTAGAATTGGGGACAGGGTGAGGACCGGGGAGCTGTTTTTT. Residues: CASRIGDRVRTGELFF.